This record covers a single T cell receptor beta chain. This specimen comes from a study of T cells in narcolepsy. The method was immunoSEQ multiplex PCR; TCRdb's version includes in-frame clones alone and lacks a portion of them. Of about 33,000 clones in the sample, approximately 80% were seen once. Germline CDR1 reads SGDLS; CDR2 reads YYNGEE. This CDR3 region has 14 residues. V was pared by 1 base and J by 8 bases, with 12 bases between. The specimen was CD45RA- memory CD4+ T cells from PBMCs. This clonotype originated in a human donor with narcolepsy. This chain links TRBV9 with TRBJ1-4; possibly TRBD1 for D (6 bases). CDR3 sequence (DNA): TGTGCCAGCAGCGTAACAGGGAGGAGGGAAAAACTGTTTTTT. Its protein is CASSVTGRREKLFF.